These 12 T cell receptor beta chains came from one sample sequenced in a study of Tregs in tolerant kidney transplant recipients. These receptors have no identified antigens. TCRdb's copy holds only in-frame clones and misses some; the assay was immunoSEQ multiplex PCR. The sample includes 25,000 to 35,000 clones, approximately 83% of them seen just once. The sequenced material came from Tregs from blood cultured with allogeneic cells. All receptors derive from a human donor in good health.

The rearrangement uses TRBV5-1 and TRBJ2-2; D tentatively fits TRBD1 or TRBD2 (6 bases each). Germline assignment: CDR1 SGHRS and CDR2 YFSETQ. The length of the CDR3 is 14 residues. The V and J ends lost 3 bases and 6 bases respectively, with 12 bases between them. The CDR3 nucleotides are TGCGCCAGCAGCTCGTACAGGGAGGCCGGGGAGCTGTTTTTT. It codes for CASSSYREAGELFF.

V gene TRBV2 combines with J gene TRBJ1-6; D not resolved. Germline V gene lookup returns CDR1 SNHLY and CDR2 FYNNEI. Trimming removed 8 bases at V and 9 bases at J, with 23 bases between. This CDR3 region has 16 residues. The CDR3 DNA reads TGTGCCAGCTCCGCACCTCTCGGAAACTATGCTTCACCCCTCCACTTT. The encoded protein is CASSAPLGNYASPLHF.

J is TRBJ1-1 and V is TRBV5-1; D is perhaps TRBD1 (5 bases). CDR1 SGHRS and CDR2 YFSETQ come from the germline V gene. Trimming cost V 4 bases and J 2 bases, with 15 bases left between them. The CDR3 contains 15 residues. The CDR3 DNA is TGCGCCAGCAGCCCTACTCGACAGTTAAACACTGAAGCTTTCTTT. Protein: CASSPTRQLNTEAFF.

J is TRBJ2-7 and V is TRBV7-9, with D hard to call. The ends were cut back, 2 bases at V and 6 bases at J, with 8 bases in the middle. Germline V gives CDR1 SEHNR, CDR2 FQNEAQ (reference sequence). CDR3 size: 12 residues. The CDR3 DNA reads TGTGCCAGCAGCTTACTGTTCTCCGAGCAGTACTTC. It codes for CASSLLFSEQYF. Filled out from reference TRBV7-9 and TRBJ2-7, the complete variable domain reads DTGVSQNPRHKITKRGQNVTFRCDPISEHNRLYWYRQTLGQGPEFLTYFQNEAQLEKSRLLSDRFSAERPKGSFSTLEIQRTEQGDSAMYLCASSLLFSEQYFGPGTRLTVT.

CDR3 nucleotides: TGTGCCAGCAGCCCGTTTGAGGGAACGAACACTGAAGCTTTCTTT. This encodes CASSPFEGTNTEAFF. The V gene is TRBV7-8, the J gene TRBJ1-1; D unclear. Germline V gene lookup returns CDR1 SGHVS and CDR2 FQNEAQ. The CDR3 has 15 residues. Trimming took off 5 bases at V and 1 base at J, with 14 bases between the two ends.

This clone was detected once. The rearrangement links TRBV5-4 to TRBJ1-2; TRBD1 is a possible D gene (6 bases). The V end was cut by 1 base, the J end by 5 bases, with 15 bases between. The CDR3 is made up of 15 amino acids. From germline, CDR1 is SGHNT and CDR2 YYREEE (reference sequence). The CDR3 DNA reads TGTGCCAGCAGCTTGCCCCCCGGAGGGGGATATGGCTACACCTTC. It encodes CASSLPPGGGYGYTF.

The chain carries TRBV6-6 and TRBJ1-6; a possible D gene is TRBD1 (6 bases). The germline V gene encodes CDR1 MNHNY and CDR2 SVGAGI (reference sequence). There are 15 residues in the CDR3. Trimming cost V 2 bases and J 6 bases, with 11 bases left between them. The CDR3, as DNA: TGTGCCAGCAGTTACACAGGGCAGCTTAATTCACCCCTCCACTTT. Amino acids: CASSYTGQLNSPLHF.

CDR3 bases: TGTGCCAGTGCGCTAGCGGGGGGGCCCGATACGCAGTATTTT. Translating gives CASALAGGPDTQYF. The chain links TRBV10-3 to TRBJ2-3; 12 bases map to TRBD2. From germline, CDR1 is ENHRY and CDR2 SYGVKD. This CDR3 is built from 14 residues. Unmatched junction bases numbered 8, after V lost 10 bases and J lost 6 bases.

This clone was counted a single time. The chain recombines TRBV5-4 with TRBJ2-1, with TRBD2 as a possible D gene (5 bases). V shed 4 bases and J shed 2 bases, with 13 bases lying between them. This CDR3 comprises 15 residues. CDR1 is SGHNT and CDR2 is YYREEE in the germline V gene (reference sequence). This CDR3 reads CASSLGGSAYNEQFF. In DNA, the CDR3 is TGTGCCAGCAGCCTCGGTGGGAGTGCCTACAATGAGCAGTTCTTC.

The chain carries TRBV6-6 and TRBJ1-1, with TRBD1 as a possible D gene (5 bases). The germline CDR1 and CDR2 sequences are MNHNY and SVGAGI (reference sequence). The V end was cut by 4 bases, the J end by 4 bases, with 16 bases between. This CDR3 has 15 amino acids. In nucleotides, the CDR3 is TGTGCCAGCAGTTCTCCAGGGCGAAAGGGCACTGAAGCTTTCTTT. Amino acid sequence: CASSSPGRKGTEAFF.

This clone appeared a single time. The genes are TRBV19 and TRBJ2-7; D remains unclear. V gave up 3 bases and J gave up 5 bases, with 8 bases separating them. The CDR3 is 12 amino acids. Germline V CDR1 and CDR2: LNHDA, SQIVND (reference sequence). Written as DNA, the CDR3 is TGTGCCAGTAGTATCGCCGGTAACGAGCAGTACTTC. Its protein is CASSIAGNEQYF. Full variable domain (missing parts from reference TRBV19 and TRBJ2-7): DGGITQSPKYLFRKEGQNVTLSCEQNLNHDAMYWYRQDPGQGLRLIYYSQIVNDFQKGDIAEGYSVSREKKESFPLTVTSAQKNPTAFYLCASSIAGNEQYFGPGTRLTVT.

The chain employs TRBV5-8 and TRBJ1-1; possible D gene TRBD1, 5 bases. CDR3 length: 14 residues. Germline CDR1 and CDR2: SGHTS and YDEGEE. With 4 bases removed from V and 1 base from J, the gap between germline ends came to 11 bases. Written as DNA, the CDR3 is TGTGCCAGCAGCGCCCTAAGGGGGAACACTGAAGCTTTCTTT. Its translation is CASSALRGNTEAFF. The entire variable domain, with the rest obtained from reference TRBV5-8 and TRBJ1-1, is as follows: EAGVTQSPTHLIKTRGQQATLRCSPISGHTSVYWYQQALGLGLQFLLWYDEGEERNRGNFPPRFSGRQFPNYSSELNVNALELEDSALYLCASSALRGNTEAFFGQGTRLTVV.